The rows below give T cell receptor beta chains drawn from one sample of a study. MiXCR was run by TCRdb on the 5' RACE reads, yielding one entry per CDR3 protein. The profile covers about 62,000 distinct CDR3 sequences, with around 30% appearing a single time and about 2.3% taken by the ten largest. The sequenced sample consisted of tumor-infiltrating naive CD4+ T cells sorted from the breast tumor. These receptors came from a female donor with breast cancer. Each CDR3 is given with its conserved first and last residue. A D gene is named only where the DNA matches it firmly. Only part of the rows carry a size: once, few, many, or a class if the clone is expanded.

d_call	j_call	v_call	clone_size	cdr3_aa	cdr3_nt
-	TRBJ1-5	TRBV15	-	CATSRGELHSNQPQHF	TGTGCCACCAGCAGGGGGGAGCTCCATAGCAATCAGCCCCAGCATTTT
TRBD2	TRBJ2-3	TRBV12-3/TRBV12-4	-	CTSSEFKTSESTDTQYF	TGTACCAGCAGTGAATTCAAAACTAGCGAGAGCACAGATACGCAGTATTTT
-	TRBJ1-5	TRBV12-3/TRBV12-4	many	CASTSAPGPQHF	TGTGCCAGCACCTCAGCCCCCGGACCCCAGCATTTT
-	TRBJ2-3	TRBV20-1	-	CSARVIEQGGTDTQYF	TGCAGTGCTAGAGTCATTGAACAGGGAGGCACAGATACGCAGTATTTT
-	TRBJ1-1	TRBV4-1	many	CASSQDPKGSQNTEAFF	TGCGCCAGCAGCCAAGACCCAAAGGGCAGCCAGAACACTGAAGCTTTCTTT
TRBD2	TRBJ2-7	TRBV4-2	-	CASSQAGTSGIYEQYF	TGTGCCAGCAGCCAAGCCGGGACTAGCGGGATCTACGAGCAGTACTTC
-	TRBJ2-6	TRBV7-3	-	CASSPGTGNTGANVLTF	TGTGCCAGCAGCCCCGGGACGGGGAACACTGGGGCCAACGTCCTGACTTTC
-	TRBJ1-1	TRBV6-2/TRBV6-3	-	CASSYSYLLGAFF	TGTGCCAGCAGTTACTCGTATTTACTTGGAGCTTTCTTT
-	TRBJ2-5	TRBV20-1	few	CSARAAGDYQETQYF	TGCAGTGCTAGAGCGGCAGGGGACTACCAAGAGACCCAGTACTTC
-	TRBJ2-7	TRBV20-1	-	CSARDLRMGGYEQYF	TGCAGTGCTAGAGATCTAAGAATGGGGGGTTACGAGCAGTACTTC
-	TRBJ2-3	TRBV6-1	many	CARGDGGTDTQYF	TGTGCCAGAGGGGACGGAGGCACAGATACGCAGTATTTT
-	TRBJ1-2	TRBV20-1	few	CSASEPTGKGAGYTF	TGCAGTGCCTCAGAACCGACAGGAAAAGGCGCTGGCTACACCTTC
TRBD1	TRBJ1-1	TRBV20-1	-	CSASQGARFEAFF	TGCAGTGCTAGTCAGGGGGCGCGGTTTGAAGCTTTCTTT
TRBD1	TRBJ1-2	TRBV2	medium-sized	CASSSDRGLSYGYTF	TGTGCCAGCAGTAGTGACAGGGGGCTCTCCTATGGCTACACCTTC
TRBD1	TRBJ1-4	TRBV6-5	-	CASSYSTGEEKLFF	TGTGCCAGCAGTTACTCGACAGGGGAGGAAAAACTGTTTTTT
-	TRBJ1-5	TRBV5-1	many	CASSFGGSSNQPQHF	TGCGCCAGCAGCTTTGGGGGCTCGAGCAATCAGCCCCAGCATTTT
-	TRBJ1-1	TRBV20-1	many	CSASFLGVDEAFF	TGCAGTGCTAGTTTTCTAGGGGTTGATGAAGCTTTCTTT
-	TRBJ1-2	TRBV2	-	CASRKEDMNYGYTF	TGTGCCAGCAGGAAGGAGGACATGAACTATGGCTACACCTTC
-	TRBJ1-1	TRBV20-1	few	CSATQVLSALGAFF	TGCAGTGCTACCCAGGTACTCTCCGCTTTGGGAGCTTTCTTT
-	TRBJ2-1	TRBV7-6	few	CASHRGGAHNEQFF	TGTGCCAGCCACAGGGGAGGGGCCCACAATGAGCAGTTCTTC
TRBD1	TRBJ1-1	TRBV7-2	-	CASSFDGTANTEAFF	TGTGCCAGCAGCTTTGACGGGACAGCCAACACTGAAGCTTTCTTT
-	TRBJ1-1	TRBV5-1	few	CASSKGLGLNTEAFF	TGCGCCAGCAGCAAAGGGCTGGGCTTGAACACTGAAGCTTTCTTT
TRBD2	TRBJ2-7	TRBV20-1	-	CSIPPGTSAHEQYF	TGCAGTATCCCGCCCGGGACTAGCGCCCACGAGCAGTACTTC
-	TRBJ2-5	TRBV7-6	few	CASSLVTKETQYF	TGTGCCAGCAGCTTAGTAACAAAAGAGACCCAGTACTTC
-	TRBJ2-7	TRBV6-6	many	CASRPRAEFYEQYF	TGTGCCAGCAGGCCCCGGGCGGAATTCTACGAGCAGTACTTC
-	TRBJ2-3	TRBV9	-	CASSGSGNTDTQYF	TGTGCCAGCAGCGGGAGCGGAAACACAGATACGCAGTATTTT
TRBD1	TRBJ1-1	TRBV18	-	CASSPRDRPNTEAFF	TGTGCCAGCTCACCACGGGACAGGCCGAACACTGAAGCTTTCTTT
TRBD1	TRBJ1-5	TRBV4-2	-	CASSRGGGTGSSNQPQHF	TGTGCCAGCAGCCGCGGTGGGGGGACAGGGTCGAGCAATCAGCCCCAGCATTTT
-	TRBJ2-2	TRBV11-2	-	CACSLVAVTGRTGELFF	TGTGCCTGCAGCTTAGTAGCGGTTACGGGGCGCACCGGGGAGCTGTTTTTT
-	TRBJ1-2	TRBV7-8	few	CASSLSQPAGYTF	TGTGCCAGCAGCTTATCCCAGCCTGCGGGCTACACCTTC
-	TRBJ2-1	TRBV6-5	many	CASSPRIGREQFF	TGTGCCAGCAGTCCGAGAATAGGGAGGGAGCAGTTCTTC
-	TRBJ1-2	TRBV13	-	CASRLRGEGYTF	TGTGCCAGCAGGCTCAGGGGAGAGGGCTACACCTTC
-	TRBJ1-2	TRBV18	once	CASSRGARDGYTF	TGTGCCAGCTCACGGGGAGCCCGGGATGGCTACACCTTC
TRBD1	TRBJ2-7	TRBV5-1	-	CASSQGQDSNEQYF	TGCGCCAGCAGCCAGGGACAGGACAGCAACGAGCAGTACTTC
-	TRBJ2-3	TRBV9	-	CASSVERESDTQYF	TGTGCCAGCAGCGTAGAACGGGAGTCAGATACGCAGTATTTT
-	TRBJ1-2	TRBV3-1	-	CANGGQANYGYTF	TGTGCCAACGGAGGACAAGCTAACTATGGCTACACCTTC
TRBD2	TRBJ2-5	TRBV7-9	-	CASSSNSPSRGRTQETQYF	TGTGCCAGCAGCTCAAATTCCCCCTCCCGCGGGAGGACACAAGAGACCCAGTACTTC
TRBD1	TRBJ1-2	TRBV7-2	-	CASSLDSGGGGKGYTF	TGTGCCAGCAGCTTAGATTCAGGGGGAGGAGGAAAGGGCTACACCTTC
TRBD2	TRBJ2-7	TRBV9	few	CASSVGRGGLYEQYF	TGTGCCAGCAGCGTAGGGCGGGGGGGCCTGTATGAGCAGTACTTC
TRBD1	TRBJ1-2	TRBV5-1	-	CASSFTGGIDYGCTF	TGCGCCAGCAGCTTTACAGGGGGTATCGACTATGGCTGCACCTTC
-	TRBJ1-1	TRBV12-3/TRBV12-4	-	CASSPQGEPNTEAFF	TGTGCCAGCAGCCCCCAGGGTGAACCTAACACTGAAGCTTTCTTT
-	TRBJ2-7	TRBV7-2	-	CASSPGHLKDEQYF	TGTGCCAGCAGCCCGGGACACTTAAAGGATGAGCAGTACTTC
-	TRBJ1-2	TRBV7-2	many	CASSPTGQYGYTF	TGTGCCAGCAGCCCGACCGGACAGTATGGCTACACCTTC
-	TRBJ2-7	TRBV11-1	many	CASSLAGGRVYEQYF	TGTGCCAGCAGCTTAGCAGGAGGGAGAGTCTACGAGCAGTACTTC
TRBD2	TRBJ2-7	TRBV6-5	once	CASSYGGVEIEQYF	TGTGCCAGCAGCTACGGGGGGGTGGAGATCGAGCAGTACTTC
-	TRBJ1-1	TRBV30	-	CAWSVLGSEAFF	TGTGCCTGGAGTGTACTGGGATCTGAAGCTTTCTTT
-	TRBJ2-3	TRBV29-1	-	CSALAPGEDTQYF	TGCAGCGCCCTGGCCCCAGGTGAAGATACGCAGTATTTT
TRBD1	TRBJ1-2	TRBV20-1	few	CSADTGGYYGYTF	TGCAGTGCTGATACAGGGGGCTACTATGGCTACACCTTC
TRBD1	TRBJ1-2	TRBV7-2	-	CASSKRDSIMGGYTF	TGTGCCAGCAGCAAAAGGGACAGCATTATGGGTGGCTACACCTTC
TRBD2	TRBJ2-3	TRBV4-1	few	CASSQPLASSGRTDTQYF	TGCGCCAGCAGCCAGCCACTCGCCTCTAGCGGGCGGACAGATACGCAGTATTTT
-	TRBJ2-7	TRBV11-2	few	CASRTGAYEQYF	TGTGCCAGCAGAACAGGCGCCTACGAGCAGTACTTC
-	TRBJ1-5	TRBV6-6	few	CASNYRVNQPQHF	TGTGCCAGCAATTACAGGGTGAATCAGCCCCAGCATTTT